The next 18 T cell receptor beta chains were all read from a single sample in a study of T cells after somatic rescue of genetic block. The assay was immunoSEQ multiplex PCR, and TCRdb's table has in-frame clones only and misses some. This table has fewer than 150,000 clones, just over 90% appearing once. Sequenced sample: peripheral blood mononuclear cells (PBMCs). The receptor source for this set is a woman aged 18 to 35.

The J gene is TRBJ2-1, the V gene TRBV4-3, with D tentatively TRBD1 (5 bases). The germline V gene encodes CDR1 LGHNA and CDR2 YSLEER. The CDR3 is made up of 15 amino acids. Trimming pared 1 base from V and 4 bases from J, leaving 11 bases between. The chain's CDR3 is CASSQGPDIYNEQFF. The CDR3 DNA reads as TGCGCCAGCAGCCAAGGCCCGGACATATACAATGAGCAGTTCTTC.

The chain combines TRBV30 with TRBJ2-6; 8 nucleotides line up with TRBD1. Trimming removed 4 bases from V and 6 bases from J; junction bases left unmatched: 20. The CDR3 sequence is 19 residues long. From germline, CDR1 is GTSNPN and CDR2 SVGIG (reference sequence). The CDR3 coding sequence is TGTGCCTGGAATTCGGGGGACAGGCGTTATATAATTGAGGCCAACGTCCTGACTTTC. This translates into CAWNSGDRRYIIEANVLTF.

The genes are TRBV23-1 and TRBJ2-7, with D possibly TRBD1 on 5 matching bases. TRBV23-1 is an ORF, with its function uncertain. V lost 0 bases, J lost 3 bases, and 24 bases lay in between. This CDR3 is built from 19 residues. The CDR3: CASSQSRRKRGSRFYEQYF. The CDR3 DNA sequence: TGCGCCAGCAGTCAATCTCGTCGGAAAAGGGGAAGTAGGTTCTACGAGCAGTACTTC.

This clone was counted once. The rearrangement joins TRBV2 to TRBJ1-2, with TRBD1 matching 10 bases. Trimming took 3 bases from V and 1 from J; bases not matched to a gene: 8. Germline V lookup: CDR1 SNHLY, CDR2 FYNNEI. CDR3 length: 17 amino acids. This CDR3 reads CASSDIRGQGFNYGYTF. CDR3 nucleotide sequence: TGTGCCAGCAGTGACATCAGGGGACAGGGGTTTAACTATGGCTACACCTTC. The whole variable domain, remainder taken from reference TRBV2 and TRBJ1-2, is EPEVTQTPSHQVTQMGQEVILRCVPISNHLYFYWYRQILGQKVEFLVSFYNNEISEKSEIFDDQFSVERPDGSNFTLKIRSTKLEDSAMYFCASSDIRGQGFNYGYTFGSGTRLTVV.

The chain couples TRBV5-5 to TRBJ1-6, with 7 bases aligning to TRBD1. Losses at the gene ends were 4 bases for V and 7 bases for J; bases not matched to a gene: 8. This CDR3 spans 15 amino acids. The germline V gene encodes CDR1 SGHKS and CDR2 YYEKEE (reference sequence). CDR3 bases: TGTGCCAGCAGCCTAGAAGGGACAGAGAATTCACCCCTCCACTTT. Translated, it gives CASSLEGTENSPLHF.

This clone was found once. This sequence joins TRBV4-3 and TRBJ1-4; the D gene is possibly TRBD1 (5 bases). Germline V CDR1 and CDR2: LGHNA, YSLEER. The CDR3 runs 14 residues. Trimming pared 8 bases from V and 8 bases from J, leaving 18 bases between. CDR3 loop: CASSVGDRGEKLFF. The CDR3 DNA sequence: TGCGCCAGCTCCGTCGGGGACCGGGGGGAAAAACTGTTTTTT.

This clone was observed a single time. The rearrangement links TRBV7-8 to TRBJ2-7, with a possible D match to TRBD1 (6 bases). The germline gives CDR1 SGHVS, CDR2 FQNEAQ. This CDR3 has 15 amino acids. The V end was cut by 5 bases, the J end by 3 bases, with 17 bases between. The CDR3: CASSPARTVLYEQYF. The CDR3 DNA sequence: TGTGCCAGCAGCCCGGCTAGGACAGTCCTCTACGAGCAGTACTTC.

The chain employs TRBV27 and TRBJ2-2, with D perhaps given as TRBD1 or TRBD2 (5 bases each). This CDR3 is 18 amino acids long. Trimming shortened V by 4 bases and J by 2 bases, and 20 bases separated the two germline ends. Germline V lookup: CDR1 MNHEY, CDR2 SMNVEV (reference sequence). The chain's CDR3 is CASSSRGPPRGNTGELFF. CDR3 in DNA: TGTGCCAGCAGTTCCCGCGGGCCCCCAAGGGGAAACACCGGGGAGCTGTTTTTT.

The V gene is TRBV30, the J gene TRBJ2-1; possibly TRBD1 or TRBD2 for D (6 bases each). Trimming shortened V by 5 bases and J by 14 bases, and 16 bases separated the two germline ends. The CDR3 consists of 11 residues. Germline assignment: CDR1 GTSNPN and CDR2 SVGIG (reference sequence). In nucleotides, the CDR3 is TGTGCCTGGGGGTTAGGGGGGCTTAAGTTCTTC. This gives the protein CAWGLGGLKFF.

The chain links TRBV30 to TRBJ1-5; TRBD1 is a possible D gene (6 bases). V shed 1 base and J shed 2 bases, with 12 bases lying between them. Germline V gene data show CDR1 as GTSNPN and CDR2 as SVGIG (reference sequence). CDR3 length: 15 residues. CDR3 sequence reads: CAWSGGASGNQPQHF. The CDR3 bases are TGTGCCTGGAGTGGGGGGGCTTCGGGCAATCAGCCCCAGCATTTT.

V gene TRBV25-1 combines with J gene TRBJ2-1, with 10 positions matching TRBD2. The V gene's germline CDR1 is MGHDK and CDR2 SYGVNS. The CDR3 spans 15 residues. The V segment lost 3 bases and the J segment 8 bases; nucleotides outside the gene matches: 7. CDR3 sequence reads: CASSDGMLAGDEQFF. CDR3 bases: TGTGCCAGCAGTGACGGTATGCTAGCGGGGGATGAGCAGTTCTTC. Full variable domain (remainder filled in from reference TRBV25-1 and TRBJ2-1): EADIYQTPRYLVIGTGKKITLECSQTMGHDKMYWYQQDPGMELHLIHYSYGVNSTEKGDLSSESTVSRIRTEHFPLTLESARPSHTSQYLCASSDGMLAGDEQFFGPGTRLTVL.

The V gene is TRBV4-1, the J gene TRBJ1-3, with D tentatively TRBD1 (5 bases). This CDR3 spans 14 amino acids. Germline-derived CDR1 and CDR2 are MGHRA and YSYEKL. V was clipped by 1 base and J by 10 bases, with 14 bases between them. CDR3 in amino acids: CASSQGEQEGTIYF. DNA for the CDR3: TGCGCCAGCAGCCAAGGGGAGCAGGAGGGGACCATATATTTT.

The rearrangement uses TRBV6-6 and TRBJ2-7; a weak D match, TRBD1 (6 bases). Trimming cost V 0 bases and J 2 bases, with 8 bases left between them. The germline CDR1 and CDR2 sequences are MNHNY and SVGAGI (reference sequence). The CDR3 loop spans 14 amino acids. Written as DNA, the CDR3 is TGTGCCAGCAGTTACTCGGACAGAGCCTACGAGCAGTACTTC. The encoded protein is CASSYSDRAYEQYF.

This sequence joins TRBV7-9 and TRBJ1-1; D call uncertain. CDR1 and CDR2 from the germline V gene are SEHNR and FQNEAQ (reference sequence). The CDR3 extends over 16 amino acids. Trimming pared 4 bases from V and 3 bases from J, leaving 18 bases between. CDR3 region: CASSSRAQLGDTEAFF. In DNA form, the CDR3 reads TGTGCCAGCAGCTCGAGGGCTCAATTAGGAGACACTGAAGCTTTCTTT.

This rearrangement joins TRBV30 to TRBJ2-5; 8 nucleotides line up with TRBD2. The CDR3 length is 13 residues. In germline, CDR1 is GTSNPN, CDR2 SVGIG (reference sequence). Trimming took 3 bases from V and 5 from J; bases not matched to a gene: 5. This CDR3 is CAWRVAGPETQYF. For the CDR3, the DNA is TGTGCCTGGAGGGTAGCGGGGCCGGAGACCCAGTACTTC.

The rearrangement joins TRBV7-9 to TRBJ2-3; D might be TRBD2 (6 bases). The CDR3 runs to 16 residues. The V end was cut by 2 bases, the J end by 3 bases, with 15 bases between. Germline CDR1 reads SEHNR; CDR2 reads FQNEAQ (reference sequence). The CDR3 loop reads CASSLWRGRETDTQYF. DNA for the CDR3: TGTGCCAGCAGCTTATGGCGGGGCAGGGAGACAGATACGCAGTATTTT.

The rearrangement joins TRBV9 to TRBJ2-1; 9 bases agree with TRBD1. CDR1 is SGDLS and CDR2 is YYNGEE in the germline V gene. The CDR3 extends over 15 amino acids. Trimming removed 3 bases from V and 7 bases from J; junction bases left unmatched: 8. DNA of the CDR3: TGTGCCAGCAGCGAGGGACAGGGCTTGTTGAATGAGCAGTTCTTC. Translating gives CASSEGQGLLNEQFF.

The rearrangement links TRBV7-6 to TRBJ1-4; no definite D call. V was shortened by 5 bases and J by 8 bases, with 15 bases between the two germline ends. This CDR3 region has 14 residues. Germline CDR1 and CDR2: SGHVS and FNYEAQ. The CDR3 nucleotides read TGTGCCAGCAGCCCCCCGGGATGGGGAGAAAAACTGTTTTTT. Protein sequence: CASSPPGWGEKLFF.